This note documents a single T cell receptor beta chain sequence. Together with a sample-barcoded 5' primer, a J-beta primer mix was included in a second PCR lasting about 6 to 12 cycles. TCRdb passed the 5' RACE reads through MiXCR, listing each CDR3 protein once. The table lists about 1,000,000 distinct CDR3 sequences, around 45% of them singletons. The CDR3 has 12 residues. Per germline, CDR1 DFQATT and CDR2 SNEGSKA (reference sequence). Losses at the gene ends were 3 bases for V and 12 bases for J; bases not matched to a gene: 6. The sample originates from a study of blood T cells in healthy people across ages. Russia was home to the donors, healthy Caucasian individuals aged about 6 to 90.

The receptor was isolated from a woman between 55 and 75 years old in good health. The V gene is TRBV20-1, the J gene TRBJ2-1, with 9 bases fitting TRBD2. The specimen was blood. CDR3 nucleotide sequence: TGCAGTGCTAGGGTAGCGGGAGTTTCGCAGTTCTTC. This translates into CSARVAGVSQFF.